One sample yielded the 14 T cell receptor beta chains listed below, sequenced in a study of T-cell memory formation after mild COVID-19. TCRdb redid the calling of the 5' RACE reads with MiXCR, one entry per CDR3 protein. This sample has about 350,000 distinct CDR3 sequences, with roughly 20% found just once. The sequenced sample consisted of PBMCs or a T cell subset sorted from them (not recorded which). Every receptor here comes from a young man who had mild COVID-19 (a few samples of this study predate the infection). Cell type and time point are not known.

This clonotype was counted a few times. In DNA form, the CDR3 reads TGTGCCAGCAGCTTATCTGGCGGGAGAAGCACTGAAGCTTTCTTT. It is translated as CASSLSGGRSTEAFF. This chain uses TRBV7-9 with TRBJ1-1; D gene ambiguous. Trimming pared 2 bases from V and 4 bases from J, leaving 14 bases between. Germline loops: CDR1 SEHNR, CDR2 FQNEAQ (reference sequence). CDR3 size: 15 residues.

This chain connects TRBV7-6 to TRBJ1-6; unclear D gene. Germline lookup yields CDR1 SGHVS and CDR2 FNYEAQ. This CDR3 has 16 amino acids. The V gene lost 5 bases and the J gene lost 8 bases, with 19 bases spanning the gap. The CDR3: CASSPKGHGSYSPLHF. The CDR3 DNA sequence: TGTGCCAGCAGCCCGAAGGGTCATGGTTCCTATTCACCCCTCCACTTT.

This chain connects TRBV20-1 to TRBJ2-3; D is perhaps TRBD1 or TRBD2 (6 bases each). The CDR3 is 13 residues long. Trimming pared 6 bases from V and 4 bases from J, leaving 14 bases between. CDR1 is DFQATT, CDR2 SNEGSKA, per germline (reference sequence). In DNA form, the CDR3 reads TGCAGTGCCCCCAGAGGGGGGCCAGATACGCAGTATTTT. Translated, it gives CSAPRGGPDTQYF.

This chain links TRBV6-5 with TRBJ2-7; the match to TRBD2 covers 15 bases. Per germline, CDR1 MNHEY and CDR2 SVGAGI. Unmatched junction bases numbered 5, after V lost 8 bases and J lost 0 bases. The CDR3 is 16 residues long. The CDR3 is CASSGLAGGSSYEQYF. The CDR3 DNA reads as TGTGCCAGCTCAGGACTAGCGGGGGGGAGCTCCTACGAGCAGTACTTC.

V is TRBV12-3 or TRBV12-4 and J is TRBJ2-7, with 7 bases matching TRBD1. The J segment lost 1 base and the V segment lost 7 bases, leaving 13 bases of the junction unmatched. The length of the CDR3 is 16 residues. The CDR3 DNA is TGTGCCAGCACCTCAAGGACAGGACCCCTTTCCTACGAGCAGTACGTC. Its translation: CASTSRTGPLSYEQYV.

This clonotype was detected ten times or more. The J gene is TRBJ2-1, the V gene TRBV2; D not certain. Looked up from germline, CDR1 is SNHLY and CDR2 is FYNNEI. The CDR3 covers 11 residues. The V end was cut by 2 bases, the J end by 4 bases, with 0 bases between. The CDR3 region is CASSEYNEQFF. The CDR3 DNA reads TGTGCCAGCAGTGAATACAATGAGCAGTTCTTC.

This clonotype was seen more than once but under ten times. This chain connects TRBV7-3 to TRBJ1-2; 11 bases are shared with TRBD1. Germline V gene lookup returns CDR1 SGHTA and CDR2 FQGTGA. The CDR3 consists of 17 residues. With V trimmed by 4 bases and J by 3 bases, 10 bases remained unmatched. CDR3 sequence: CASSSTDRGQVDYGYTF. The DNA for the CDR3 is TGTGCCAGCAGCTCCACGGACAGGGGGCAGGTAGACTATGGCTACACCTTC.

There are a few counts of this clonotype. The chain couples TRBV15 to TRBJ1-5; D unclear. Germline CDR1 is LNHNV and CDR2 is YYDKDF (reference sequence). V gave up 2 bases and J gave up 6 bases, with 8 bases separating them. The CDR3 has 13 residues. The CDR3 DNA reads as TGTGCCACCAGCAGACCCGGCGCTCAGCCCCAGCATTTT. Translation gives CATSRPGAQPQHF.

The chain has TRBV29-1 and TRBJ2-5, with TRBD2 identical over 8 bases. The germline V gene encodes CDR1 SQVTM and CDR2 ANQGSEA. The CDR3 is 14 residues long. J lost 5 bases, V lost 5 bases, and 10 bases had no gene match. The CDR3 region has the DNA TGCAGCGTTACCGGGACTAGGAAATGGGAGACCCAGTACTTC. Its protein product is CSVTGTRKWETQYF. Based on the CDR3 plus reference TRBV29-1 and TRBJ2-5, the full variable domain is SAVISQKPSRDICQRGTSLTIQCQVDSQVTMMFWYRQQPGQSLTLIATANQGSEATYESGFVIDKFPISRPNLTFSTLTVSNMSPEDSSIYLCSVTGTRKWETQYFGPGTRLLVL.

This clonotype was seen a handful of times. V usage is TRBV18 and J usage is TRBJ1-2; no clear D. This CDR3 has 13 residues. Trimming removed 6 bases at V and 4 bases at J, with 12 bases between. CDR1 and CDR2 from the germline V gene are KGHSH and LQKENI. The CDR3 is CASSPDMGYGYTF. The CDR3 nucleotides read TGTGCCAGCTCCCCCGACATGGGCTATGGCTACACCTTC.

In its sample, this clonotype was seen a few times. The chain joins TRBV28 to TRBJ2-7; D is undetermined. There are 13 residues in the CDR3. CDR1 is MDHEN and CDR2 is SYDVKM in the germline V gene. V was shortened by 3 bases and J by 2 bases, with 8 bases between the two germline ends. The CDR3 DNA reads TGTGCCAGCAGTTTGGGCAGTCCCTACGAGCAGTACGTC. Amino acids: CASSLGSPYEQYV.

The V and J genes are TRBV29-1 and TRBJ2-2; no reliable D call. The CDR3 sequence is 12 residues long. Trimming removed 7 bases at V and 1 base at J, with 7 bases between. CDR1 is SQVTM, CDR2 ANQGSEA, per germline. CDR3 sequence reads: CSAGLNTGELFF. The CDR3 DNA follows: TGCAGCGCCGGGCTGAACACCGGGGAGCTGTTTTTT.

This clonotype was found many times. V and J are TRBV4-1 and TRBJ2-3; no clear D gene. This CDR3 is 16 amino acids long. Trimming took 0 bases from V and 2 from J, leaving 12 bases between them. Germline V lookup: CDR1 MGHRA, CDR2 YSYEKL. The CDR3 reads CASSQDWPVNTDTQYF. The DNA of the CDR3 is TGCGCCAGCAGCCAAGATTGGCCAGTCAACACAGATACGCAGTATTTT.

This clonotype came up a few times. The chain is built from TRBV7-7 and TRBJ2-7; 8 positions agree with TRBD2. The V gene end was trimmed by 3 bases and the J gene end by 1 base; junction bases not matched to a gene: 5. This CDR3 is built from 15 residues. The germline CDR1 and CDR2 sequences are SSHAT and FNYEAQ (reference sequence). The CDR3 DNA follows: TGTGCCAGCAGCTTGTTCGGGGGGGATTCCTACGAGCAGTACTTC. This translates into CASSLFGGDSYEQYF.